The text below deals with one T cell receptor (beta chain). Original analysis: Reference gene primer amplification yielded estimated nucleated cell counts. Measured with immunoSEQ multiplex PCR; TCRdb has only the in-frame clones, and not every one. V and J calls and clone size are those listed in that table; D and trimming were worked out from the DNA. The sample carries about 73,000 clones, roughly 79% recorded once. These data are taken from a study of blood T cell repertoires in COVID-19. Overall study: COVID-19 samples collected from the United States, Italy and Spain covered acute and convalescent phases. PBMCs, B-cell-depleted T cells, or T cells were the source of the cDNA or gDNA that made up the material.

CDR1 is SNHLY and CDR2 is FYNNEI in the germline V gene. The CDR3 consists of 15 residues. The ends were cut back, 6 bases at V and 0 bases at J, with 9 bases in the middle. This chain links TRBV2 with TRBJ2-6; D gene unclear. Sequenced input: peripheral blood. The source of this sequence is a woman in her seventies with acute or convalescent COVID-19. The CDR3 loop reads CASREMSSGANVLTF. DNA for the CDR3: TGTGCCAGCAGAGAGATGTCCTCTGGGGCCAACGTCCTGACTTTC. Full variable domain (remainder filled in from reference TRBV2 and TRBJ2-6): EPEVTQTPSHQVTQMGQEVILRCVPISNHLYFYWYRQILGQKVEFLVSFYNNEISEKSEIFDDQFSVERPDGSNFTLKIRSTKLEDSAMYFCASREMSSGANVLTFGAGSRLTVL.